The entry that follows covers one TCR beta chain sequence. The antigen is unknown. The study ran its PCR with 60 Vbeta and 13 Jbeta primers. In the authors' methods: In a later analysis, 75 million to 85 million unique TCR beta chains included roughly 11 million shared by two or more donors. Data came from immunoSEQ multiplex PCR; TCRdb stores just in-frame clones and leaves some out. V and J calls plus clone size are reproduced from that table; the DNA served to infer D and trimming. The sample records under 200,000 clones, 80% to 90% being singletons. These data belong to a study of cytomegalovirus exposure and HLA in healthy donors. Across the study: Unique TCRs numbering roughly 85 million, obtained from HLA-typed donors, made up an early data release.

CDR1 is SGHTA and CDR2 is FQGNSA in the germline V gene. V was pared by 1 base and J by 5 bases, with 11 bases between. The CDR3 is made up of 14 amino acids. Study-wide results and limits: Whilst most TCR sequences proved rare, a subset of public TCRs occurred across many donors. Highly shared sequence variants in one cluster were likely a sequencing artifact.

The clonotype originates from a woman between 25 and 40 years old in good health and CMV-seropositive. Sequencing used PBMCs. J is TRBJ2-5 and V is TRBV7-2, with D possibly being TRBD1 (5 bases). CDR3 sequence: CASSLGVTEETQYF. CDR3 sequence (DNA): TGTGCCAGCAGCTTAGGCGTGACAGAGGAGACCCAGTACTTC.